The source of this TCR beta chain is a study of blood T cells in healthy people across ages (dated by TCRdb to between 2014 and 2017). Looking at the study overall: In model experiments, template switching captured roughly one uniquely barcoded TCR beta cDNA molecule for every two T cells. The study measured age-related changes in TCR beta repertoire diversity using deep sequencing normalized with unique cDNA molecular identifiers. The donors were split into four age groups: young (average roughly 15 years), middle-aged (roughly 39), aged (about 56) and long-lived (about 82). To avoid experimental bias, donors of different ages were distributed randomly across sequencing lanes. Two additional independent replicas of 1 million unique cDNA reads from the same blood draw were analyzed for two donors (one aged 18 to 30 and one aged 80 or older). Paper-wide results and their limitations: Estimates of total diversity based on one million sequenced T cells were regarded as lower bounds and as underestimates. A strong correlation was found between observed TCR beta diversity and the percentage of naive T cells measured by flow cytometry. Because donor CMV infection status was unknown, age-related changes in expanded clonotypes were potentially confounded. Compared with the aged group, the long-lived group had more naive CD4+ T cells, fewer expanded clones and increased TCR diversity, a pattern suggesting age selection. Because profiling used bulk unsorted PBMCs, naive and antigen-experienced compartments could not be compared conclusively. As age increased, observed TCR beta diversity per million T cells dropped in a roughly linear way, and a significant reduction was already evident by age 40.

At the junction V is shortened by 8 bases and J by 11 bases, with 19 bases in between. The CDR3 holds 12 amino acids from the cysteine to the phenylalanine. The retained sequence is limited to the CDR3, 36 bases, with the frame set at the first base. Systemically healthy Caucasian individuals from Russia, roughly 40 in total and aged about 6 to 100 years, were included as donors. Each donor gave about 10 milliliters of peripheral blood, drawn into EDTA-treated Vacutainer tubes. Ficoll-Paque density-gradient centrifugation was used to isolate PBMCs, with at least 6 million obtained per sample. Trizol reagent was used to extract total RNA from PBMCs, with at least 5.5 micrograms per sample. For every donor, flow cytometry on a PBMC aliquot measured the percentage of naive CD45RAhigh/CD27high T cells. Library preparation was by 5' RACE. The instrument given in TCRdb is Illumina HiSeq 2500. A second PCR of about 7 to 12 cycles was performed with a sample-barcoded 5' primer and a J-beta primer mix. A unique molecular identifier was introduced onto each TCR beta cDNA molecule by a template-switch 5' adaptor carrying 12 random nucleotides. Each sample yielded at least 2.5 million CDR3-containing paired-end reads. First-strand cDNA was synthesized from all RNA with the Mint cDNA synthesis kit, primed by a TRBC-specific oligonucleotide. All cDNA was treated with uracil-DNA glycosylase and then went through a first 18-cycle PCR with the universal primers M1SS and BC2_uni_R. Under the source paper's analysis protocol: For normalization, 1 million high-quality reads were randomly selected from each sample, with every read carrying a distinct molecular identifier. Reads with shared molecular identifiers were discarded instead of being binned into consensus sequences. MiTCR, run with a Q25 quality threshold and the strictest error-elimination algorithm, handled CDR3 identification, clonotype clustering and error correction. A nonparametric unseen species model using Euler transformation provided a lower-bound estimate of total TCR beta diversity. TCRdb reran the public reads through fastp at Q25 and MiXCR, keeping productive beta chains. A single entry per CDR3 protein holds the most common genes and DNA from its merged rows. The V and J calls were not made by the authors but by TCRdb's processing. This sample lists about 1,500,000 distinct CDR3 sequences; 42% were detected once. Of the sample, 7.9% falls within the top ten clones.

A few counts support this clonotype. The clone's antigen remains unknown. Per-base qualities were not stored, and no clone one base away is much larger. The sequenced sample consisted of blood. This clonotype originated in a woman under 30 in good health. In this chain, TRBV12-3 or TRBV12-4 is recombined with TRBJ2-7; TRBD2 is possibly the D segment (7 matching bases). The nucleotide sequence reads TGTGCCAGCGGCAAGGGGGGGGATGTGGAGTACTTC. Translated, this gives CASGKGGDVEYF.